The 11 T cell receptor beta chains reported below all come from one sample, sequenced in a study of cytomegalovirus exposure and HLA in healthy donors (dated by TCRdb to 2016 to 2017). The library was produced with the immunoSEQ multiplex PCR assay. For the multiplex PCR, a mixture combining 60 forward primers for TCR Vbeta segments and 13 reverse primers for TCR Jbeta segments was used. TCRdb limited this immuneACCESS table to in-frame rearrangements with V and J called. A share of clones is missing; checked studies link under half to unresolved V genes, and the rest is unexplained. In all, the sample holds about 100,000 clones, and approximately 76% of those were seen once. The ten most abundant clones make up 4.1% of the sample. Sequencing was performed on PBMCs. These receptor sequences come from a man in his forties in good health and CMV-seronegative.

The chain couples TRBV30 to TRBJ1-3; D perhaps matches TRBD1 (5 bases). With 3 bases removed from V and 0 bases from J, the gap between germline ends came to 12 bases. Germline CDR1 and CDR2: GTSNPN and SVGIG (reference sequence). This CDR3 contains 15 residues. The CDR3 region has the DNA TGTGCCTGGAGCGATGACAGTATCTCTGGAAACACCATATATTTT. Its translation: CAWSDDSISGNTIYF.

V usage is TRBV7-9 and J usage is TRBJ2-2; 14 nucleotides agree with TRBD2. The CDR3 loop spans 19 amino acids. With V trimmed by 2 bases and J by 4 bases, 9 bases remained unmatched. From germline, CDR1 is SEHNR and CDR2 FQNEAQ (reference sequence). The CDR3 reads CASSLRTSGGYGLTGELFF. In nucleotides, the CDR3 is TGTGCCAGCAGCTTAAGGACTAGCGGGGGGTACGGCCTCACCGGGGAGCTGTTTTTT.

A word on this clone: Compared with germline, one end of the junction differs, possibly owing to a read error. This chain uses TRBV7-9 with TRBJ1-1; 7 bases line up with TRBD1. This CDR3 comprises 12 residues. Per the germline V gene, CDR1 is SEHNR and CDR2 is FQNEAQ (reference sequence). The CDR3 region is CSSSWDRQEAFF. The CDR3 region has the DNA TGTTCCAGCAGCTGGGACAGACAAGAAGCTTTCTTT.

J is TRBJ1-2 and V is TRBV5-5; D is undetermined. Trimming took 3 bases from V and 2 from J, leaving 14 bases between them. Germline values: CDR1 SGHKS, CDR2 YYEKEE (reference sequence). The CDR3 has 15 amino acids. The chain's CDR3 is CASSYQILLNYGYTF. DNA for the CDR3: TGTGCCAGCAGCTACCAGATCCTCCTGAACTATGGCTACACCTTC.

This sequence joins TRBV7-2 and TRBJ1-2; no clear D gene. The CDR3 loop spans 14 amino acids. The germline CDR1 and CDR2 sequences are SGHTA and FQGNSA. The V gene lost 1 base and the J gene lost 8 bases, with 14 bases spanning the gap. Here the CDR3 DNA reads TGTGCCAGCAGCTTAGTGGGTAATTCGAGGGGCTACACCTTC. Translation: CASSLVGNSRGYTF.

This rearrangement joins TRBV9 to TRBJ1-1; TRBD1 matches at 7 bases. J gave up 8 bases and V 3 bases, and 13 bases lay outside the gene matches. CDR3 size: 15 residues. Germline V lookup: CDR1 SGDLS, CDR2 YYNGEE. The CDR3 DNA reads as TGTGCCAGCAGCGCCCCCCAGGGGGTGGGAACCGAAGCTTTCTTT. Translated: CASSAPQGVGTEAFF.

The rearrangement uses TRBV29-1 and TRBJ2-1, with 8 bases that match TRBD1. This CDR3 is built from 14 residues. CDR1 is SQVTM, CDR2 ANQGSEA, per germline. Trimming took 6 bases from V and 0 from J; bases not matched to a gene: 4. The CDR3 nucleotides read TGCAGCGTGGGGACAGGTAGCTCCTACAATGAGCAGTTCTTC. Its translation: CSVGTGSSYNEQFF.

The rearrangement links TRBV7-2 to TRBJ2-1, with D possibly matching TRBD2 (5 bases). Deletions cut 1 base from V and 3 bases from J, with 7 bases between. CDR1 and CDR2 (germline): SGHTA, FQGNSA. The CDR3 runs to 14 residues. The CDR3 DNA follows: TGTGCCAGCAGCTTAGGAGGGCTCTACAATGAGCAGTTCTTC. It is translated as CASSLGGLYNEQFF.

This rearrangement joins TRBV7-9 to TRBJ1-1; 8 nucleotides line up with TRBD1. This CDR3 spans 14 amino acids. Germline CDR1 SEHNR, CDR2 FQNEAQ (reference sequence). The trim removed 2 bases at V and 6 bases at J, leaving 5 bases unmatched. The CDR3: CASSLNRGRSEAFF. DNA for the CDR3: TGTGCCAGCAGCTTAAACAGGGGGAGGTCTGAAGCTTTCTTT.

This rearrangement joins TRBV2 to TRBJ1-6, with no clear D. The CDR3 consists of 15 residues. Trimming stripped 7 bases from V and 3 bases from J, with 13 bases between. Germline values: CDR1 SNHLY, CDR2 FYNNEI. The DNA of the CDR3 is TGTGCCAGCAATTCGGAGGGCCTCTATAATTCACCCCTCCACTTT. Translation gives CASNSEGLYNSPLHF.

This chain joins TRBV7-9 and TRBJ2-4; TRBD1 aligns across 9 bases. The CDR3 runs 16 residues. In germline, CDR1 is SEHNR, CDR2 FQNEAQ (reference sequence). The V segment lost 7 bases and the J segment 9 bases; nucleotides outside the gene matches: 16. CDR3 coding DNA: TGTGCCAGCACCTCAATCGGTCTTACAGGGGGCGGCATTCAGTACTTC. It translates to CASTSIGLTGGGIQYF.